Presented here are 2 T cell receptor beta chains from one specimen sequenced in a study of control samples from healthy donors and cancer patients. Assay: immunoSEQ multiplex PCR; the TCRdb copy retains only in-frame clones and omits some. The sample lists around 140,000 clones, about 90% occurring once. The sequencing input was blood. These receptor sequences come from a man between 18 and 29 years old in good health.

The chain is built from TRBV4-1 and TRBJ1-2; maybe TRBD1 (6 bases). Looked up from germline, CDR1 is MGHRA and CDR2 is YSYEKL. Trimming removed 0 bases at V and 4 bases at J, with 9 bases between. The CDR3 consists of 14 residues. This CDR3 is CASSQEGGGYGYTF. The CDR3 DNA reads as TGCGCCAGCAGCCAAGAGGGAGGGGGCTATGGCTACACCTTC.

The chain couples TRBV18 to TRBJ2-7, with D possibly being TRBD1 or TRBD2 (5 bases each). V shed 0 bases and J shed 12 bases, with 18 bases lying between them. CDR3 length equals 14 residues. Germline CDR1 and CDR2: KGHSH and LQKENI. The CDR3 nucleotides are TGTGCCAGCTCACCACCTGGGGACGCACCAACCCCGTACTTC. This gives the protein CASSPPGDAPTPYF.